This passage covers 8 T cell receptor beta chains from one sample sequenced in a study of blood T cell repertoires in COVID-19. Assay: immunoSEQ multiplex PCR; the TCRdb copy retains only in-frame clones and omits some. This sample has roughly 410,000 clones; approximately 89% occur once, and the top ten carry under 3%. The specimen was peripheral blood. These TCRs come from an older woman with COVID-19, enrolled during active disease.

The chain couples TRBV28 to TRBJ1-2; possible D gene TRBD1, 5 bases. From germline, CDR1 is MDHEN and CDR2 SYDVKM. The V end lost 3 bases, the J end lost 0 bases, and 11 bases lay between the germline ends. The CDR3 totals 15 residues. This CDR3 reads CASSLFTTANYGYTF. CDR3 coding DNA: TGTGCCAGCAGTTTGTTTACGACAGCTAACTATGGCTACACCTTC.

This clone was picked up a small number of times. The chain links TRBV7-9 to TRBJ1-3; TRBD1 is a possible D gene (6 bases). Looked up from germline, CDR1 is SEHNR and CDR2 is FQNEAQ (reference sequence). This CDR3 contains 18 residues. Trimming shortened V by 4 bases and J by 0 bases, and 19 bases separated the two germline ends. The CDR3: CASSSTIPGQTSGNTIYF. DNA for the CDR3: TGTGCCAGCAGCTCAACTATACCGGGACAAACCTCTGGAAACACCATATATTTT.

The V and J genes are TRBV4-2 and TRBJ1-3; the match to TRBD1 covers 11 bases. This CDR3 comprises 15 residues. The V segment lost 5 bases and the J segment 4 bases; nucleotides outside the gene matches: 4. In germline, CDR1 is LGHNA, CDR2 YNFKEQ. The CDR3 coding sequence is TGTGCCAGCAGCGAGCGGACAGGGGGCGGAAACACCATATATTTT. It is translated as CASSERTGGGNTIYF.

V and J are TRBV7-6 and TRBJ2-3; possibly TRBD2 for D (5 bases). This CDR3 comprises 15 residues. CDR1 is SGHVS, CDR2 FNYEAQ, per germline. Trimming pared 5 bases from V and 2 bases from J, leaving 14 bases between. The DNA for the CDR3 is TGTGCCAGCAGCCTTGTGGTCGGGAACACAGATACGCAGTATTTT. This sequence encodes CASSLVVGNTDTQYF. The full variable domain, its missing parts supplied by reference TRBV7-6 and TRBJ2-3, is GAGVSQSPRYKVTKRGQDVALRCDPISGHVSLYWYRQALGQGPEFLTYFNYEAQQDKSGLPNDRFSAERPEGSISTLTIQRTEQRDSAMYRCASSLVVGNTDTQYFGPGTRLTVL.

The chain employs TRBV6-5 and TRBJ2-7, with D maybe TRBD1 (6 bases). This CDR3 has 15 residues. Per germline, CDR1 MNHEY and CDR2 SVGAGI. Trimming shortened V by 6 bases and J by 0 bases, and 15 bases separated the two germline ends. CDR3 residues: CASRPRTDSSYEQYF. The CDR3 DNA reads as TGTGCCAGCAGGCCTAGGACAGATAGCTCCTACGAGCAGTACTTC.

The chain uses TRBV19 and TRBJ2-7; 10 bases line up with TRBD2. Germline V gene sequence: CDR1 LNHDA, CDR2 SQIVND (reference sequence). The V gene end was trimmed by 4 bases and the J gene end by 1 base; junction bases not matched to a gene: 7. The CDR3 covers 16 residues. The CDR3 region is CASSRYSGGPSYEQYF. CDR3 nucleotides: TGTGCCAGTAGTAGATATAGCGGGGGGCCTTCCTACGAGCAGTACTTC.

The rearrangement links TRBV11-3 to TRBJ2-6; 11 bases map to TRBD1. The CDR3 covers 16 residues. CDR1 is SGHNT and CDR2 is YENEEA in the germline V gene. V shed 8 bases and J 2 bases; nucleotides not matched to a gene: 5. The DNA for the CDR3 is TGTGCCAGCTCTCCGGGACAGGGGGCTGGGGCCAACGTCCTGACTTTC. This encodes CASSPGQGAGANVLTF.

The rearrangement uses TRBV25-1 and TRBJ1-2; D is unclear. The V gene lost 11 bases and the J gene lost 2 bases, with 15 bases spanning the gap. The CDR3 is 13 amino acids. Germline V gene lookup returns CDR1 MGHDK and CDR2 SYGVNS. The CDR3 DNA reads as TGTGCCTCACAGTGGCCGGGAAACTATGGCTACACCTTC. It encodes CASQWPGNYGYTF.